A selection of T cell receptor beta chains follows, all from one sample in a study of blood T cell repertoires in COVID-19. TCRdb's copy holds only in-frame clones and misses some; the assay was immunoSEQ multiplex PCR. This table holds 75,000 to 85,000 clones, 80% to 90% found once. The sample was peripheral blood. All receptors derive from a man aged 45-60 years with active COVID-19. Both conserved end residues are trimmed from each CDR3.

V gene | CDR3 protein
TRBV5-1 | ASSLRQGSGELF
TRBV5-1 | ASSSTGGGNQPQH
TRBV6-2/TRBV6-3 | ASSYRGGTNSPLH
TRBV11-2 | ASSLQGVRTEAF
TRBV30 | AWRRANTEAF
TRBV5-1 | ASSLRTGELTGELF
TRBV6-5 | ASTPGGAGEKLF
TRBV18 | ASSTVQAYEQY
TRBV18 | ASSDGGDQPQH
TRBV5-1 | ASSPSATQTYEQY
TRBV30 | AWSVAGAAETQY
TRBV3-1/TRBV3-2 | ASSPMDRLNTEAF
TRBV6-6 | ASGQGGFTEQF
TRBV3-1/TRBV3-2 | ASTSRGADTQY
TRBV5-8 | ASSTIGSPLH
TRBV21-1 | ASSIQDRQGCEQY
TRBV4-3 | ASSQERQAPLNFSPLH
TRBV9 | ASSAIRSGSYNEQF
TRBV2 | ASIRQGLAKNIQY
TRBV2 | ASSSDRALNEKLF
TRBV5-6 | ASSLGQGRYEQY
TRBV19 | ASSILRGSTDTQY
TRBV2 | ASTRQGPYEQY
TRBV4-2 | ASSQGEGGPYEQY
TRBV5-1 | ASSPAPGQGGTDTQY
TRBV7-9 | ASTSRGSSPLH
TRBV28 | ASRKPLAGGYNEQF
TRBV6-5 | ASRDTGATEAF
TRBV9 | ASSGGLAGTHEQY
TRBV28 | ASSLPSGLTDTQY
TRBV5-4 | ASSSPGQGSNTIY
TRBV7-2 | ASSRIEGEIRTNEQF
TRBV19 | ASRQGNQPQH
TRBV6-5 | ASSSTGGQEKLF
TRBV3-1/TRBV3-2 | ASSPGTVIT
TRBV5-1 | ASSPTGTLAGGAAKNIQY
TRBV2 | ASRRQGANTGELF
TRBV3-1/TRBV3-2 | ASSQDRAGFGELF
TRBV19 | ASGEGRGTDTQY
TRBV19 | ASNAPGQGNYGYT
TRBV4-3 | ASSLSTNRGVNTIY
TRBV19 | ASAGGGTGNQPQH
TRBV19 | ASSMGSDYEQY
TRBV3-1/TRBV3-2 | ASSSKGLRQETQY
TRBV9 | ASSVVSLVAESPGEQY
TRBV27 | ASSLRQGLVYGYT
TRBV7-9 | ASSASPGLAGILSYEQY
TRBV5-1 | ASSLAANEKLF
TRBV28 | ASSPGQGDQPQH